This TCR beta chain stems from a study of T cell changes during pregnancy in multiple sclerosis. V lost 7 bases and J lost 5, with 14 bases in between. CDR3 length: 13 amino acids. The germline V gene encodes CDR1 SNHLY and CDR2 FYNNEI. Sequencing used immunoSEQ multiplex PCR; TCRdb keeps in-frame clones, though not all of them. This table has about 89,000 clones, roughly 94% appearing once. The sequence was collected from a female donor in good health, enrolled as a control in a pregnancy study. The chain is built from TRBV2 and TRBJ2-5; possible D gene TRBD1, 6 bases. Source: peripheral blood, taken after pregnancy. CDR3 nucleotides: TGTGCCAGCATCGGACAGCCGCGGGAGACCCAGTACTTC. Protein sequence: CASIGQPRETQYF.